A single sample gave rise to the 24 T cell receptor beta chains below, sequenced in a study of siplizumab effects on memory and regulatory T cells. Sequencing was performed with immunoSEQ multiplex PCR; in TCRdb, only in-frame clones are kept and a portion is missing. Here the sample spans 80,000 to 130,000 clones, roughly 94% being singletons. Input material: Tregs sorted from blood. The receptors derive from a human donor in good health.

In nucleotides, the CDR3 is TGTGCCAGCAGCCCTGAAAGACCCGATCAGCCCCAGCATTTT. Translated, it gives CASSPERPDQPQHF. V gene TRBV5-5 combines with J gene TRBJ1-5; D gene ambiguous. This CDR3 has 14 amino acids. Trimming removed 4 bases at V and 5 bases at J, with 13 bases between. Germline lookup yields CDR1 SGHKS and CDR2 YYEKEE (reference sequence).

V is TRBV4-1 and J is TRBJ2-7; D remains unclear. Trimming took off 2 bases at V and 0 bases at J, with 11 bases between the two ends. CDR1 is MGHRA and CDR2 is YSYEKL in the germline V gene. The CDR3 length is 15 residues. The DNA for the CDR3 is TGCGCCAGCAGCCAAAGGACGGCGAGCTCCTACGAGCAGTACTTC. Residues: CASSQRTASSYEQYF.

This chain connects TRBV2 to TRBJ2-3; D gene ambiguous. The CDR3 has 16 amino acids. Germline values: CDR1 SNHLY, CDR2 FYNNEI. Deletions cut 6 bases from V and 0 bases from J, with 16 bases between. The CDR3 DNA reads TGTGCCAGCAGACGGATCCGGGCTCCTAGCACAGATACGCAGTATTTT. Amino acids: CASRRIRAPSTDTQYF.

The V gene is TRBV19, the J gene TRBJ2-7; D is unclear. The CDR3 is 13 amino acids. V lost 5 bases, J lost 3 bases, and 11 bases lay in between. Germline V gene lookup returns CDR1 LNHDA and CDR2 SQIVND (reference sequence). The DNA of the CDR3 is TGTGCCAGTAGTTGGGGTCAGTTCTACGAGCAGTACTTC. Translated: CASSWGQFYEQYF.

The chain links TRBV25-1 to TRBJ1-1, with 8 bases identical to TRBD1. V lost 8 bases and J lost 2; bases outside the gene matches: 4. The CDR3 contains 13 residues. Germline V CDR1 and CDR2: MGHDK, SYGVNS. Written as DNA, the CDR3 is TGTGCCAGCCAGGGGACAGGCAACACTGAAGCTTTCTTT. It encodes CASQGTGNTEAFF.

The CDR3 region is CASSYTPAASGNTIYF. In nucleotides, the CDR3 is TGTGCCAGCAGTTACACCCCGGCCGCCTCTGGAAACACCATATATTTT. V is TRBV6-5 and J is TRBJ1-3, with D hard to call. Trimming took 2 bases from V and 0 from J, leaving 11 bases between them. The CDR3 spans 16 residues. CDR1 is MNHEY and CDR2 is SVGAGI in the germline V gene.

This rearrangement joins TRBV7-9 to TRBJ1-2; tentative D call: TRBD1 (5 bases). Germline CDR1 SEHNR, CDR2 FQNEAQ (reference sequence). The CDR3 spans 13 residues. Trimming removed 5 bases from V and 7 bases from J, with 14 bases in between. The CDR3 DNA reads as TGTGCCAGCAGCCTACAGGCAACAACTGGCTACACCTTC. Its protein product is CASSLQATTGYTF. Based on the CDR3 plus reference TRBV7-9 and TRBJ1-2, the full variable domain is DTGVSQNPRHKITKRGQNVTFRCDPISEHNRLYWYRQTLGQGPEFLTYFQNEAQLEKSRLLSDRFSAERPKGSFSTLEIQRTEQGDSAMYLCASSLQATTGYTFGSGTRLTVV.

The chain carries TRBV5-1 and TRBJ2-3, with D unresolved. This CDR3 is built from 11 residues. The germline V gene encodes CDR1 SGHRS and CDR2 YFSETQ. Trimming stripped 4 bases from V and 6 bases from J, with 6 bases between. CDR3 region: CASSGYDTQYF. The CDR3 nucleotides are TGCGCCAGCAGCGGATACGATACGCAGTATTTT.

The CDR3, as DNA: TGTGCCAGCAGTTACCAGCAACAGCCCCAGCATTTT. Protein sequence: CASSYQQQPQHF. The rearrangement joins TRBV6-6 to TRBJ1-5; unclear D gene. The germline V gene encodes CDR1 MNHNY and CDR2 SVGAGI (reference sequence). The CDR3 consists of 12 residues. V was clipped by 2 bases and J by 7 bases, with 6 bases between them.

The chain combines TRBV30 with TRBJ2-3, with 12 bases aligning to TRBD2. Germline CDR1 and CDR2: GTSNPN and SVGIG (reference sequence). Trimming took 1 base from V and 7 from J; bases not matched to a gene: 6. This CDR3 is 15 amino acids long. The CDR3 nucleotides read TGTGCCTGGAGTGATCTAGCGGGAGGGACTTATACGCAGTATTTT. Encoded protein: CAWSDLAGGTYTQYF.

The rearrangement joins TRBV4-1 to TRBJ1-5; D gene ambiguous. Germline V CDR1 and CDR2: MGHRA, YSYEKL. This CDR3 contains 15 residues. Trimming removed 1 base at V and 0 bases at J, with 7 bases between. In nucleotides, the CDR3 is TGCGCCAGCAGCCAAGGGGCACGTAGCAATCAGCCCCAGCATTTT. Amino acid sequence: CASSQGARSNQPQHF.

This sequence joins TRBV5-1 and TRBJ2-2, with a weak D call TRBD2 (5 bases). CDR1 is SGHRS, CDR2 YFSETQ, per germline. Trimming pared 7 bases from V and 1 base from J, leaving 29 bases between. This CDR3 is built from 20 residues. The CDR3 sequence is CASGLRRDVGISVNTGELFF. In DNA, the CDR3 is TGCGCCAGCGGCCTGAGACGGGATGTGGGGATCTCCGTGAACACCGGGGAGCTGTTTTTT.

The chain carries TRBV4-1 and TRBJ1-5, with D perhaps TRBD1 (5 bases). The CDR3 has 15 residues. Germline values: CDR1 MGHRA, CDR2 YSYEKL. V was shortened by 4 bases and J by 0 bases, with 10 bases between the two germline ends. CDR3 in DNA: TGCGCCAGCAGCCGGGGGGGACTTAGCAATCAGCCCCAGCATTTT. It is translated as CASSRGGLSNQPQHF.

The chain has TRBV7-9 and TRBJ2-1; TRBD1 might be the D (6 bases). Germline CDR1 is SEHNR and CDR2 is FQNEAQ (reference sequence). This CDR3 region has 17 residues. The V gene lost 5 bases and the J gene lost 10 bases, with 27 bases spanning the gap. In DNA form, the CDR3 reads TGTGCCAGCAGCCCCAGGGGCGGCCTTAGTATAAGTAAGGAGCAGTTCTTC. Its protein is CASSPRGGLSISKEQFF.

The chain has TRBV6-4 and TRBJ2-1; TRBD2 aligns across 8 bases. CDR3 length equals 14 residues. Looked up from germline, CDR1 is MRHNA and CDR2 is SNTAGT. J was trimmed by 7 bases and V by 7 bases; bases with no gene match: 9. The CDR3 loop reads CASKEAGGRNEQFF. The CDR3, as DNA: TGTGCCAGCAAGGAGGCGGGAGGTAGGAATGAGCAGTTCTTC.

This chain's CDR3 is CASSPGQGLGEKLFF. CDR3 sequence (DNA): TGTGCCAGCAGTCCGGGACAGGGCTTAGGTGAAAAACTGTTTTTT. This rearrangement joins TRBV6-5 to TRBJ1-4, with 9 positions matching TRBD1. This CDR3 contains 15 residues. V lost 5 bases and J lost 7; bases outside the gene matches: 8. Germline loops: CDR1 MNHEY, CDR2 SVGAGI.

This clone was seen a few times. This CDR3 is CASSRRLSGNTIYF. The CDR3 bases are TGTGCCAGTAGTCGACGATTGAGTGGAAACACCATATATTTT. The rearrangement joins TRBV19 to TRBJ1-3; no reliable D call. The CDR3 loop spans 14 amino acids. Germline V gene lookup returns CDR1 LNHDA and CDR2 SQIVND (reference sequence). Trimming cost V 5 bases and J 3 bases, with 11 bases left between them.

This clone was recorded once. The chain carries TRBV7-2 and TRBJ2-6; unclear D gene. The CDR3 has 18 amino acids. V lost 1 base, J lost 4 bases, and 17 bases lay in between. Germline V CDR1 and CDR2: SGHTA, FQGNSA. The CDR3 loop reads CASSLDMGGSWGANVLTF. CDR3 in DNA: TGTGCCAGCAGCTTAGATATGGGTGGATCTTGGGGGGCCAACGTCCTGACTTTC. The variable domain in full, completed from reference TRBV7-2 and TRBJ2-6, reads GAGVSQSPSNKVTEKGKDVELRCDPISGHTALYWYRQSLGQGLEFLIYFQGNSAPDKSGLPSDRFSAERTGGSVSTLTIQRTQQEDSAVYLCASSLDMGGSWGANVLTFGAGSRLTVL.

The gene calls are TRBV11-3 and TRBJ2-7; 7 nucleotides align to TRBD1. This CDR3 has 15 residues. The ends lost 2 bases at V and 2 bases at J; junction bases unmatched: 6. Germline V CDR1 and CDR2: SGHNT, YENEEA. This CDR3 is CASSLTGTATYEQYF. The CDR3 DNA is TGTGCCAGCAGCTTAACCGGGACAGCTACCTACGAGCAGTACTTC.

Of note for this clone: The sample carries other DNA sequences with the same CDR3. The chain couples TRBV7-9 to TRBJ2-5; TRBD2 matches 7 bases. After removal of 5 bases from V and 4 bases from J, the junction contained 4 bases not matched to a gene. Germline lookup yields CDR1 SEHNR and CDR2 FQNEAQ (reference sequence). This CDR3 is built from 13 residues. CDR3 DNA sequence: TGTGCCAGCAGCCTATTAGCGGGAGAGACCCAGTACTTC. It codes for CASSLLAGETQYF.

V usage is TRBV27 and J usage is TRBJ1-6, with D possibly being TRBD1 (5 bases). Germline V gene lookup returns CDR1 MNHEY and CDR2 SMNVEV (reference sequence). The CDR3 is made up of 16 amino acids. Trimming stripped 6 bases from V and 7 bases from J, with 19 bases between. CDR3 loop: CASSLLIGTVNSPLHF. CDR3 nucleotides: TGTGCCAGCAGCCTTTTGATCGGGACGGTGAATTCACCCCTCCACTTT.

V and J are TRBV11-2 and TRBJ2-3, with 10 positions matching TRBD2. The trim removed 1 base at V and 4 bases at J, leaving 5 bases unmatched. Germline V CDR1 and CDR2: SGHAT, FQNNGV. The CDR3 runs 16 residues. The CDR3 here is CASSLGASGRADTQYF. As DNA, the CDR3 is TGTGCCAGCAGCTTAGGCGCTAGCGGGAGAGCAGATACGCAGTATTTT.

The chain links TRBV28 to TRBJ2-7; D is tentatively TRBD1 or TRBD2 (5 bases each). The V end lost 6 bases, the J end lost 3 bases, and 12 bases lay between the germline ends. The CDR3 is 13 amino acids. From germline, CDR1 is MDHEN and CDR2 SYDVKM. The CDR3 spells CASRPGRYYEQYF. The CDR3, as DNA: TGTGCCAGCAGGCCGGGACGGTACTACGAGCAGTACTTC. Based on the CDR3 plus reference TRBV28 and TRBJ2-7, the full variable domain is DVKVTQSSRYLVKRTGEKVFLECVQDMDHENMFWYRQDPGLGLRLIYFSYDVKMKEKGDIPEGYSVSREKKERFSLILESASTNQTSMYLCASRPGRYYEQYFGPGTRLTVT.

This chain joins TRBV5-6 and TRBJ1-5; D not certain. The ends were cut back, 0 bases at V and 3 bases at J, with 4 bases in the middle. The CDR3 consists of 13 residues. Germline-derived CDR1 and CDR2 are SGHDT and YYEEEE. The DNA for the CDR3 is TGTGCCAGCAGCTTGGGAATCAATCAGCCCCAGCATTTT. It codes for CASSLGINQPQHF. Filled out from reference TRBV5-6 and TRBJ1-5, the complete variable domain reads DAGVTQSPTHLIKTRGQQVTLRCSPKSGHDTVSWYQQALGQGPQFIFQYYEEEERQRGNFPDRFSGHQFPNYSSELNVNALLLGDSALYLCASSLGINQPQHFGDGTRLSIL.